This T cell receptor beta chain was captured in a study of molecular identifiers for immune sequencing clone quantification. Across the whole study: Naive CD8 RNA (around 20,000 or 100,000 cells) was divided into five aliquots, with four sequenced.

Listed TCR primers, together with previously described methods, were used for the bulk TCR libraries. From the PCR reads, TCRdb called clonotypes with MiXCR, one entry per CDR3 protein. The data hold 50,000 to 65,000 distinct CDR3 sequences, with about 23% observed a single time. In the sort, naive CD8 T cells were defined as CD8+CD4-CCR7+CD45RA+. The V gene's germline CDR1 is WNHNN and CDR2 SYGVQD (reference sequence). The CDR3 sequence is 15 residues long. Between the trimmed V and J ends, which lost 0 bases and 3 bases, there was a span of 9 bases. Material: naive CD8+ T cells from blood, with Jurkat cell RNA spiked in. Subset defined: FACS-sorted CD8+CD4-CCR7+CD45RA+ naive T cells. This sequence joins TRBV10-1 and TRBJ2-1; possibly TRBD2 for D (5 bases). This receptor was obtained from a human donor in good health. Some libraries in this study had Jurkat cell RNA spiked in. CDR3 loop: CASSESIRGYNEQFF. The CDR3 DNA reads as TGCGCCAGCAGTGAGTCGATTCGGGGCTACAATGAGCAGTTCTTC.